The subject of this entry is one TCR beta chain. This record comes from a study of T-cell memory formation after mild COVID-19. MiXCR was run by TCRdb on the 5' RACE reads, yielding one entry per CDR3 protein. The sample records under 300,000 distinct CDR3 sequences, roughly 10% being singletons. The sample consisted of PBMCs or a T cell subset sorted from them (not recorded which). The TCR comes from a man younger than 30 who had mild COVID-19 (a few samples of this study predate the infection). Cell type and time point are not known.

The DNA for the CDR3 is TGCGCCAGCAGCTACAGGGTATTGGGGGAGACCCAGTACTTC. It translates to CASSYRVLGETQYF. The gene calls are TRBV4-1 and TRBJ2-5; the D gene is possibly TRBD1 (6 bases). The length of the CDR3 is 14 residues. Deletions cut 5 bases from V and 5 bases from J, with 15 bases between. Germline V gene data show CDR1 as MGHRA and CDR2 as YSYEKL.